The 17 T cell receptor beta chains listed next were all sequenced from one sample in a study of shared clonotypes between healthy human individuals. Sequencing used immunoSEQ multiplex PCR; TCRdb keeps in-frame clones, though not all of them. The data show approximately 1,500,000 clones, around 98% seen once. Sequencing used naive CD4+ T cells sorted from blood. Subset of the sample: CD45RA+ positively selected. The receptor source for this set is a man aged 25-40 years in good health.

The J gene is TRBJ2-1, the V gene TRBV6-6, with 8 positions matching TRBD2. This CDR3 has 15 amino acids. CDR1 and CDR2 (germline): MNHNY, SVGAGI (reference sequence). V dropped 2 bases and J dropped 10; count of bases not matched to a gene: 10. This CDR3 is CASSYGTRGLPEQFF. The CDR3 DNA follows: TGTGCCAGCAGTTACGGGACTAGAGGGCTCCCAGAGCAGTTCTTC.

The chain has TRBV9 and TRBJ2-3, with D possibly being TRBD2 (6 bases). CDR1 and CDR2 (germline): SGDLS, YYNGEE. V was pared by 4 bases and J by 0 bases, with 15 bases between. The CDR3 runs 16 residues. CDR3 bases: TGTGCCAGCAGCATGAGCGGGCGCCCTAGCACAGATACGCAGTATTTT. It specifies CASSMSGRPSTDTQYF.

V gene TRBV27 combines with J gene TRBJ1-5, with D hard to call. The length of the CDR3 is 15 residues. Germline V lookup: CDR1 MNHEY, CDR2 SMNVEV (reference sequence). Trimming removed 2 bases at V and 0 bases at J, with 8 bases between. The CDR3 sequence is CASSLRLTSNQPQHF. The DNA of the CDR3 is TGTGCCAGCAGTTTACGGCTAACTAGCAATCAGCCCCAGCATTTT.

This chain connects TRBV20-1 to TRBJ2-3; D not resolved. The CDR3 has 11 amino acids. V lost 4 bases and J 4 bases, leaving 6 bases between the germline ends. CDR1 is DFQATT, CDR2 SNEGSKA, per germline (reference sequence). The CDR3: CSAMSADTQYF. The CDR3 bases are TGCAGTGCTATGTCAGCAGATACGCAGTATTTT.

This chain joins TRBV7-9 and TRBJ1-1; weak D call: TRBD1 (6 bases). This CDR3 has 13 residues. CDR1 SEHNR and CDR2 FQNEAQ come from the germline V gene (reference sequence). Trimming shortened V by 6 bases and J by 5 bases, and 13 bases separated the two germline ends. The CDR3 reads CASSLIQGTEAFF. The CDR3 nucleotides are TGTGCCAGCAGTCTAATACAGGGAACTGAAGCTTTCTTT.

The chain is built from TRBV10-3 and TRBJ1-5, with D tentatively TRBD1 (6 bases). V gave up 11 bases and J gave up 3 bases, with 14 bases separating them. Germline V gene lookup returns CDR1 ENHRY and CDR2 SYGVKD. This CDR3 is built from 13 residues. For the CDR3, the DNA is TGTGCCGCCCACCGGGACATCAATCAGCCCCAGCATTTT. This codes for CAAHRDINQPQHF.

This chain's CDR3 is CASSLALGTEAFF. CDR3 in DNA: TGTGCCAGCAGCTTAGCGCTGGGGACTGAAGCTTTCTTT. The chain combines TRBV7-8 with TRBJ1-1; D call uncertain. Trimming stripped 0 bases from V and 5 bases from J, with 7 bases between. The CDR3 covers 13 residues. Germline V gene sequence: CDR1 SGHVS, CDR2 FQNEAQ.

This chain joins TRBV7-6 and TRBJ2-3; D unresolved. The CDR3 is 15 residues long. Trimming took off 0 bases at V and 3 bases at J, with 10 bases between the two ends. Germline CDR1 reads SGHVS; CDR2 reads FNYEAQ. The DNA for the CDR3 is TGTGCCAGCAGCTTAGCGTTCGGCCAGACAGATACGCAGTATTTT. Encoded protein: CASSLAFGQTDTQYF.

As to this clone: This sample also contains other DNA sequences that code for the same CDR3. This chain uses TRBV6-1 with TRBJ1-2; D gene unclear. Germline CDR1 MNHNS, CDR2 SASEGT. V was cut by 4 bases and J by 2 bases, with 8 bases left in between. The CDR3 has 13 residues. The CDR3: CASSAPGNYGYTF. CDR3 in DNA: TGTGCCAGCAGTGCTCCGGGGAACTATGGCTACACCTTC.

In this sample, this clone turned up once. The V and J genes are TRBV5-5 and TRBJ2-7, with 11 positions matching TRBD1. This CDR3 is built from 14 residues. Germline trimming cut 4 bases from V and 5 bases from J; bases unmatched to any gene: 5. Germline V CDR1 and CDR2: SGHKS, YYEKEE (reference sequence). The CDR3: CASSIGQGAHEQYF. CDR3 bases: TGTGCCAGCAGCATCGGACAGGGGGCCCACGAGCAGTACTTC.

The rearrangement links TRBV5-1 to TRBJ1-1; D ambiguous. CDR1 and CDR2 from the germline V gene are SGHRS and YFSETQ. Trimming left V 1 base short and J 0 bases short, with 10 bases between. CDR3 length: 15 residues. Here the CDR3 reads CASSLIADMNTEAFF. CDR3 coding DNA: TGCGCCAGCAGCTTGATCGCTGACATGAACACTGAAGCTTTCTTT.

V usage is TRBV15 and J usage is TRBJ2-1; the match to TRBD2 covers 8 bases. Losses at the gene ends were 0 bases for V and 1 base for J; bases not matched to a gene: 8. Germline V gene data show CDR1 as LNHNV and CDR2 as YYDKDF (reference sequence). This CDR3 contains 18 residues. The CDR3 DNA reads TGTGCCACCAGCAGAGATAGGGCGGGAGGTCCGTCCTACAATGAGCAGTTCTTC. It yields the protein CATSRDRAGGPSYNEQFF.

The genes are TRBV29-1 and TRBJ2-7, with 10 bases identical to TRBD2. Germline trimming cut 4 bases from V and 4 bases from J; bases unmatched to any gene: 10. The CDR3 has 15 amino acids. From germline, CDR1 is SQVTM and CDR2 ANQGSEA. CDR3 residues: CSVVGLAGVSYEQYF. In DNA form, the CDR3 reads TGCAGCGTTGTTGGGCTAGCGGGAGTGTCTTACGAGCAGTACTTC.

The V call is TRBV6-5, the J call TRBJ2-1; 9 bases are shared with TRBD2. The ends lost 2 bases at V and 6 bases at J; junction bases unmatched: 5. This CDR3 comprises 15 residues. Germline lookup yields CDR1 MNHEY and CDR2 SVGAGI. The CDR3 region is CASSYDWREGNEQFF. The CDR3 DNA reads as TGTGCCAGCAGTTACGATTGGCGGGAGGGCAATGAGCAGTTCTTC.

V usage is TRBV28 and J usage is TRBJ2-6; D unclear. Germline CDR1 reads MDHEN; CDR2 reads SYDVKM. The CDR3 loop spans 15 amino acids. The germline V and J ends were trimmed by 8 bases and 2 bases, with 13 bases remaining between them. The CDR3 sequence: CASYGGTTGANVLTF. CDR3 nucleotide sequence: TGTGCCAGCTATGGTGGAACCACTGGGGCCAACGTCCTGACTTTC. Full variable domain (remainder filled in from reference TRBV28 and TRBJ2-6): DVKVTQSSRYLVKRTGEKVFLECVQDMDHENMFWYRQDPGLGLRLIYFSYDVKMKEKGDIPEGYSVSREKKERFSLILESASTNQTSMYLCASYGGTTGANVLTFGAGSRLTVL.

The CDR3: CASSPAVGGNNEQFF. As DNA, the CDR3 is TGCGCCAGCAGCCCGGCCGTTGGGGGAAACAATGAGCAGTTCTTC. V usage is TRBV5-1 and J usage is TRBJ2-1; D tentatively fits TRBD1 or TRBD2 (5 bases each). Trimming shortened V by 4 bases and J by 5 bases, and 16 bases separated the two germline ends. The germline CDR1 and CDR2 sequences are SGHRS and YFSETQ. This CDR3 comprises 15 residues.

The rearrangement joins TRBV11-2 to TRBJ2-2; tentative D call: TRBD2 (6 bases). V dropped 9 bases and J dropped 1 base, with 15 bases sitting between them. This CDR3 is built from 15 residues. The germline V gene encodes CDR1 SGHAT and CDR2 FQNNGV. The CDR3 protein is CASETGDWNTGELFF. CDR3 coding DNA: TGTGCCAGTGAGACGGGAGATTGGAACACCGGGGAGCTGTTTTTT.